This T cell receptor beta chain is from a study of blood T cells in healthy people across ages. With a J-beta primer mix and a sample-barcoded 5' primer, a second PCR ran roughly 7 to 11 cycles. TCRdb processed the 5' RACE reads anew with MiXCR; each CDR3 protein has one entry. This table holds approximately 360,000 distinct CDR3 sequences, 45% to 60% found once. The sample consisted of blood. The TCR sequence derives from a man aged 60 to 75 in good health.

In DNA form, the CDR3 reads TGTGCTAGTGGTTTGGTCGATGAGCAGTTCTTC. It encodes CASGLVDEQFF. The chain employs TRBV12-5 and TRBJ2-1; D is unresolved. Per germline, CDR1 LGHNT and CDR2 FRNRAP. The CDR3 is 11 amino acids. Trimming pared 0 bases from V and 8 bases from J, leaving 2 bases between.